These 19 T cell receptor beta chains share one sample of origin, sequenced in a study of cytomegalovirus exposure and HLA in healthy donors. The PCR contained 60 Vbeta and 13 Jbeta primers. TCRdb's table, derived via immunoSEQ multiplex PCR, lists solely in-frame clones and lacks some. The sample records around 150,000 clones, about four fifths being singletons. Sequencing was carried out using PBMCs. The receptor set was obtained from a man in his forties or fifties in good health and CMV-seropositive.

The chain has TRBV6-6 and TRBJ1-2, with 10 bases matching TRBD1. The CDR3 sequence is 15 residues long. V gave up 5 bases and J gave up 3 bases; unmatched junction bases: 6. Germline V lookup: CDR1 MNHNY, CDR2 SVGAGI (reference sequence). DNA of the CDR3: TGTGCCAGCAGTGCCGGGACAGGGGTGTACTATGGCTACACCTTC. Protein: CASSAGTGVYYGYTF.

As regards this clone: A read error may account for a junction end that differs from germline. The genes are TRBV7-9 and TRBJ2-7, with D possibly TRBD1 on 6 matching bases. Germline V gene sequence: CDR1 SEHNR, CDR2 FQNEAQ (reference sequence). CDR3 length: 12 residues. CDR3: CSSSHRVDEQYF. In nucleotides, the CDR3 is TGTTCCAGCAGCCACAGGGTTGACGAGCAGTACTTC.

The gene calls are TRBV13 and TRBJ1-6; possible D gene TRBD1, 6 bases. Germline-derived CDR1 and CDR2 are PRHDT and FYEKMQ (reference sequence). Trimming removed 5 bases from V and 0 bases from J, with 11 bases in between. The CDR3 is made up of 16 amino acids. CDR3 sequence: CASSADRSSYNSPLHF. As DNA, the CDR3 is TGTGCCAGCAGCGCCGACAGGAGCTCCTATAATTCACCCCTCCACTTT.

Concerning this clone: Germline is not matched at one junction end, which may reflect a read error. The rearrangement joins TRBV5-1 to TRBJ2-2, with D perhaps TRBD1 (5 bases). This CDR3 contains 14 residues. The germline V gene has CDR1 SGHRS and CDR2 YFSETQ. CDR3 DNA sequence: TGCGCCAGCAGCGCGACAGTGAACAGCGGGGAGCTGTTTTTT. Protein sequence: CASSATVNSGELFF.

This rearrangement joins TRBV7-3 to TRBJ2-5, with D maybe TRBD2 (7 bases). The length of the CDR3 is 15 residues. CDR1 and CDR2 from the germline V gene are SGHTA and FQGTGA. V was clipped by 1 base and J by 1 base, with 10 bases between them. CDR3 DNA sequence: TGTGCCAGCAGCTTAATGGGGGGGGCCCAAGAGACCCAGTACTTC. This translates into CASSLMGGAQETQYF. The variable domain in full, with the rest retrieved from reference TRBV7-3 and TRBJ2-5, is GAGVSQTPSNKVTEKGKYVELRCDPISGHTALYWYRQSLGQGPEFLIYFQGTGAADDSGLPNDRFFAVRPEGSVSTLKIQRTERGDSAVYLCASSLMGGAQETQYFGPGTRLLVL.

The chain combines TRBV5-1 with TRBJ2-3, with TRBD1 as a possible D gene (6 bases). Germline values: CDR1 SGHRS, CDR2 YFSETQ. The ends were cut back, 7 bases at V and 5 bases at J, with 17 bases in the middle. The CDR3 has 14 amino acids. CDR3: CASWQGPRGDTQYF. CDR3 DNA: TGCGCCAGCTGGCAGGGGCCCAGGGGAGATACGCAGTATTTT.

The chain joins TRBV13 to TRBJ2-7, with D possibly TRBD1 on 6 matching bases. Germline V gene sequence: CDR1 PRHDT, CDR2 FYEKMQ (reference sequence). This CDR3 has 14 residues. Between the trimmed V and J ends, which lost 5 bases and 3 bases, there was a span of 14 bases. CDR3 sequence: CASSGTARGYEQYF. The CDR3 bases are TGTGCCAGCAGCGGTACCGCCAGGGGCTACGAGCAGTACTTC.

This chain uses TRBV30 with TRBJ1-2, with 7 bases aligning to TRBD1. This CDR3 has 15 residues. V was clipped by 3 bases and J by 5 bases; unmatched bases: 12. The germline V gene has CDR1 GTSNPN and CDR2 SVGIG (reference sequence). The CDR3 region is CAWSPPGQYSYGYTF. In DNA, the CDR3 is TGTGCCTGGAGCCCCCCGGGACAGTATTCGTATGGCTACACCTTC.

The J gene is TRBJ1-2, the V gene TRBV9; D is undetermined. V dropped 0 bases and J dropped 4 bases, with 10 bases sitting between them. Germline loops: CDR1 SGDLS, CDR2 YYNGEE. The CDR3 covers 14 residues. DNA of the CDR3: TGTGCCAGCAGCGTAGGTGGGCTGGCCTATGGCTACACCTTC. It translates to CASSVGGLAYGYTF.

The V and J genes are TRBV19 and TRBJ2-3; TRBD1 might be the D (6 bases). Germline V gene lookup returns CDR1 LNHDA and CDR2 SQIVND (reference sequence). V lost 3 bases and J lost 0, with 10 bases in between. The CDR3 runs 15 residues. The DNA of the CDR3 is TGTGCCAGTAGTATTCTGGGGGCTAGCACAGATACGCAGTATTTT. As protein: CASSILGASTDTQYF. The whole variable domain, filled in from reference TRBV19 and TRBJ2-3, reads DGGITQSPKYLFRKEGQNVTLSCEQNLNHDAMYWYRQDPGQGLRLIYYSQIVNDFQKGDIAEGYSVSREKKESFPLTVTSAQKNPTAFYLCASSILGASTDTQYFGPGTRLTVL.

The rearrangement joins TRBV30 to TRBJ1-3, with D uncertain. In germline, CDR1 is GTSNPN, CDR2 SVGIG (reference sequence). V was pared by 2 bases and J by 3 bases, with 8 bases between. CDR3 length: 13 residues. In DNA, the CDR3 is TGTGCCTGGAGTACGACTTTTGGAAACACCATATATTTT. This gives the protein CAWSTTFGNTIYF.

The chain uses TRBV5-4 and TRBJ2-7, with 8 bases fitting TRBD1. V was clipped by 4 bases and J by 5 bases; unmatched bases: 14. The CDR3 runs to 16 residues. Germline values: CDR1 SGHNT, CDR2 YYREEE (reference sequence). CDR3 nucleotide sequence: TGTGCCAGCAGCCACCCTTGGGGCAGGGGGCTCAACGAGCAGTACTTC. Translating it yields CASSHPWGRGLNEQYF.

The chain links TRBV6-5 to TRBJ1-4; TRBD1 might be the D (6 bases). Germline loops: CDR1 MNHEY, CDR2 SVGAGI. The CDR3 totals 15 residues. Trimming removed 2 bases at V and 5 bases at J, with 12 bases between. The CDR3 sequence: CASSYDGTSNEKLFF. DNA for the CDR3: TGTGCCAGCAGTTACGACGGGACATCGAATGAAAAACTGTTTTTT.

Here the CDR3 reads CASSLFWQGHNEQFF. As DNA, the CDR3 is TGTGCCAGCAGCTTATTTTGGCAGGGGCACAATGAGCAGTTCTTC. The chain combines TRBV11-2 with TRBJ2-1, with TRBD1 as a possible D gene (6 bases). The V and J ends lost 2 bases and 5 bases respectively, with 13 bases between them. Germline V gene lookup returns CDR1 SGHAT and CDR2 FQNNGV. The CDR3 has 15 residues.

CDR3 amino acids: CASSSGWSDSSYEQYF. The CDR3 DNA reads as TGTGCCAGCAGCTCGGGCTGGTCGGACAGCTCCTACGAGCAGTACTTC. The rearrangement uses TRBV7-9 and TRBJ2-7; possible D gene TRBD1, 6 bases. Per germline, CDR1 SEHNR and CDR2 FQNEAQ (reference sequence). The V gene lost 4 bases and the J gene lost 0 bases, with 16 bases spanning the gap. This CDR3 contains 16 residues.

Details on this clone: The same CDR3 arises from other DNA sequences in this sample as well. The chain has TRBV6-1 and TRBJ1-2, with 9 bases fitting TRBD1. The CDR3 is made up of 13 amino acids. Trimming took 5 bases from V and 3 from J; bases not matched to a gene: 1. CDR1 is MNHNS, CDR2 SASEGT, per germline. For the CDR3, the DNA is TGTGCCAGCAGTAGGGACAGGGACTATGGCTACACCTTC. Translation gives CASSRDRDYGYTF.

This clone was recorded only once. The rearrangement links TRBV30 to TRBJ1-6, with D unresolved. Germline lookup yields CDR1 GTSNPN and CDR2 SVGIG (reference sequence). The CDR3 extends over 11 amino acids. V lost 4 bases and J lost 5, with 3 bases in between. DNA of the CDR3: TGTGCCTGGACAGATAATTCACCCCTCCACTTT. Protein product: CAWTDNSPLHF.

This chain joins TRBV18 and TRBJ2-1; 8 bases are shared with TRBD2. The germline V gene has CDR1 KGHSH and CDR2 LQKENI. Losses at the gene ends were 4 bases for V and 8 bases for J; bases not matched to a gene: 7. This CDR3 is built from 14 residues. CDR3 bases: TGTGCCAGCTCACGAACATCGACTAGCGATGAGCAGTTCTTC. Translating gives CASSRTSTSDEQFF.

V usage is TRBV7-3 and J usage is TRBJ1-6, with TRBD1 matching 8 bases. The germline V gene encodes CDR1 SGHTA and CDR2 FQGTGA. Trimming took 5 bases from V and 10 from J; bases not matched to a gene: 7. This CDR3 has 14 residues. CDR3 residues: CASSPTGVGSPLHF. Written as DNA, the CDR3 is TGTGCCAGCAGCCCGACAGGGGTAGGCTCACCCCTCCACTTT.